This T cell receptor (beta chain) was identified during a study of blood T cell repertoires in COVID-19. Looking at the study overall: Whether acute or convalescent, the COVID-19 samples came from the United States, Italy and Spain. PBMCs, B-cell-depleted T cells, or T cells were the source of the cDNA or gDNA that made up the material.

Methods used by the authors: Amplification of reference gene primers was used by the study to estimate nucleated cell counts. TCRdb keeps only in-frame clones here, not all; method: immunoSEQ multiplex PCR. Clone size and V and J calls were adopted from that table, with D and trimming inferred from the DNA. Of roughly 240,000 clones listed, around 87% are singletons. After removal of 8 bases from V and 10 bases from J, the junction contained 6 bases not matched to a gene. This CDR3 has 11 amino acids. Germline V gene sequence: CDR1 SNHLY, CDR2 FYNNEI. The TCR comes from a woman between 25 and 40 years old who had recovered from COVID-19. The chain links TRBV2 to TRBJ1-1; 8 bases align to TRBD1. Sequenced input: peripheral blood. This CDR3 reads CASARDRRAFF. The CDR3 DNA reads as TGTGCCAGCGCGAGGGACAGGAGAGCTTTCTTT.